The 11 T cell receptor beta chains in this list originate from one sample, sequenced in a study of cytomegalovirus exposure and HLA in healthy donors. PCR involved 60 Vbeta and 13 Jbeta primers. Here immunoSEQ multiplex PCR was the method, and the copy in TCRdb shows in-frame clones only, minus some. Of roughly 90,000 clones listed, 80% are singletons. Sequenced input: PBMCs. The receptors here all came from a man aged 18 to 29 in good health and CMV-seronegative.

The chain couples TRBV7-9 to TRBJ2-7; 14 bases align to TRBD2. With 6 bases clipped from V and 1 base from J, the junction kept 8 bases outside the gene matches. The germline V gene has CDR1 SEHNR and CDR2 FQNEAQ (reference sequence). The CDR3 contains 17 residues. CDR3 nucleotides: TGTGCCAGCAGTCCGAGTGGGACTAGCGGGGGATCCTACGAGCAGTACTTC. Translated: CASSPSGTSGGSYEQYF.

This clone was detected a few times. The chain recombines TRBV15 with TRBJ1-5; 7 bases match TRBD1. Germline trimming cut 0 bases from V and 8 bases from J; bases unmatched to any gene: 7. The CDR3 has 15 amino acids. Germline V gene data show CDR1 as LNHNV and CDR2 as YYDKDF (reference sequence). CDR3: CATSRDREGQKPQHF. The CDR3 DNA sequence: TGTGCCACCAGCAGAGATCGGGAGGGACAGAAGCCCCAGCATTTT.

V is TRBV5-1 and J is TRBJ1-4; TRBD1 matches at 9 bases. The ends lost 4 bases at V and 6 bases at J; junction bases unmatched: 4. The CDR3 consists of 14 residues. Germline V gives CDR1 SGHRS, CDR2 YFSETQ. The CDR3 reads CASSRRTGDEKLFF. The CDR3 DNA reads as TGCGCCAGCAGCCGAAGGACAGGGGATGAAAAACTGTTTTTT.

This chain uses TRBV7-8 with TRBJ2-1; possibly TRBD1 for D (6 bases). This CDR3 spans 16 amino acids. Per germline, CDR1 SGHVS and CDR2 FQNEAQ. The V end was cut by 5 bases, the J end by 8 bases, with 22 bases between. The CDR3 reads CASSQHAGGPSDEQFF. DNA for the CDR3: TGTGCCAGCAGCCAGCACGCTGGGGGCCCGAGCGATGAGCAGTTCTTC.

The chain couples TRBV19 to TRBJ1-5, with D hard to call. This CDR3 contains 15 residues. Germline CDR1 and CDR2: LNHDA and SQIVND (reference sequence). With 3 bases removed from V and 0 bases from J, the gap between germline ends came to 9 bases. For the CDR3, the DNA is TGTGCCAGTAGTATCGACGCGGATAGCAATCAGCCCCAGCATTTT. Translating gives CASSIDADSNQPQHF.

The genes are TRBV15 and TRBJ2-1, with TRBD1 as a possible D gene (6 bases). The V end lost 1 base, the J end lost 12 bases, and 13 bases lay between the germline ends. The CDR3 loop spans 13 amino acids. CDR1 and CDR2 (germline): LNHNV, YYDKDF (reference sequence). This chain's CDR3 is CATSRGTDSGQFF. The CDR3 DNA reads as TGTGCCACCAGCAGAGGGACGGACAGCGGGCAGTTCTTC.

V usage is TRBV10-3 and J usage is TRBJ1-5; 7 bases fit TRBD1. The junction had 8 bases not matched to a gene; V was cut back by 0 bases and J by 6 bases. This CDR3 comprises 16 residues. Per the germline V gene, CDR1 is ENHRY and CDR2 is SYGVKD. The CDR3 nucleotides are TGTGCCATCAGTGAGTCGGCAGGGGGAGGTAGTCAGCCCCAGCATTTT. Amino acid sequence: CAISESAGGGSQPQHF.

The V and J genes are TRBV6-5 and TRBJ1-2, with 7 positions matching TRBD1. Germline lookup yields CDR1 MNHEY and CDR2 SVGAGI. This CDR3 contains 14 residues. V dropped 0 bases and J dropped 7; count of bases not matched to a gene: 5. The CDR3 loop is CASSYSTRTGGYTF. CDR3 bases: TGTGCCAGCAGTTACTCGACCCGGACAGGTGGCTACACCTTC.

The V and J genes are TRBV18 and TRBJ2-7; TRBD1 agrees at 9 bases. The J segment lost 2 bases and the V segment lost 2 bases, leaving 4 bases of the junction unmatched. The CDR3 spans 15 residues. Germline V gives CDR1 KGHSH, CDR2 LQKENI. The CDR3 bases are TGTGCCAGCTCACCAAAGGGACAGGGCGCCTACGAGCAGTACTTC. It translates to CASSPKGQGAYEQYF.

The V call is TRBV7-2, the J call TRBJ1-1, with D possibly being TRBD1 (6 bases). V was clipped by 2 bases and J by 1 base, with 8 bases between them. Germline V gene data show CDR1 as SGHTA and CDR2 as FQGNSA. CDR3 length: 14 residues. The CDR3 bases are TGTGCCAGCAGCTTATCACAGGGGAACACTGAAGCTTTCTTT. It is translated as CASSLSQGNTEAFF.

The rearrangement uses TRBV7-9 and TRBJ2-7, with 11 bases that match TRBD2. Germline CDR1 and CDR2: SEHNR and FQNEAQ (reference sequence). V was clipped by 3 bases and J by 4 bases; unmatched bases: 5. CDR3 size: 15 residues. CDR3 DNA: TGTGCCAGCAGCTTTGGGACTAGCGGTATATACGAGCAGTACTTC. Translating it yields CASSFGTSGIYEQYF.